This T cell receptor beta chain was identified during a study of OX40 agonist ivuxolimab in advanced cancers. The CDR3 spans 15 residues. CDR1 is SGHRS, CDR2 YFSETQ, per germline. With 0 bases removed from V and 8 bases from J, the gap between germline ends came to 14 bases. The protocol was immunoSEQ multiplex PCR, while the TCRdb copy is restricted to in-frame clones and leaves out a portion. The data contain about 63,000 clones, 85% to 90% of them singletons. The chain has TRBV5-1 and TRBJ1-4; D not resolved. Sequences were derived from CD4+ or CD8+ T cells sorted from blood, sampled in a trial of the OX40 agonist ivuxolimab. The sequence was collected from an adult with an advanced solid tumor such as melanoma, head and neck, liver or kidney cancer. The CDR3 DNA reads TGCGCCAGCAGCTTGGCAGGAACTGTTGGCGAAAAACTGTTTTTT. This sequence encodes CASSLAGTVGEKLFF.